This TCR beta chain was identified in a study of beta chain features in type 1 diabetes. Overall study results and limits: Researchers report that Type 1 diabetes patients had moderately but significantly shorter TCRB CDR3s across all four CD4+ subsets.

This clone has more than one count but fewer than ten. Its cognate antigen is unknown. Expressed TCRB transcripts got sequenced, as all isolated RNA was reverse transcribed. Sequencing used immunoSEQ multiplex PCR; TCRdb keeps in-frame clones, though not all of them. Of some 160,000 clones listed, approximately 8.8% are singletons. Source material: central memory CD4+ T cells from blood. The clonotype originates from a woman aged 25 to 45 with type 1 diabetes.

The CDR3 protein is CASSAGTSGILEQYF. CDR3 coding DNA: TGTGCCAGCAGCGCCGGGACTAGCGGGATTCTCGAGCAGTACTTC. The J gene is TRBJ2-7, the V gene TRBV9; 13 bases align to TRBD2. V lost 3 bases, J lost 6 bases, and 6 bases stayed unmatched. Germline CDR1 and CDR2: SGDLS and YYNGEE. The CDR3 is made up of 15 amino acids.